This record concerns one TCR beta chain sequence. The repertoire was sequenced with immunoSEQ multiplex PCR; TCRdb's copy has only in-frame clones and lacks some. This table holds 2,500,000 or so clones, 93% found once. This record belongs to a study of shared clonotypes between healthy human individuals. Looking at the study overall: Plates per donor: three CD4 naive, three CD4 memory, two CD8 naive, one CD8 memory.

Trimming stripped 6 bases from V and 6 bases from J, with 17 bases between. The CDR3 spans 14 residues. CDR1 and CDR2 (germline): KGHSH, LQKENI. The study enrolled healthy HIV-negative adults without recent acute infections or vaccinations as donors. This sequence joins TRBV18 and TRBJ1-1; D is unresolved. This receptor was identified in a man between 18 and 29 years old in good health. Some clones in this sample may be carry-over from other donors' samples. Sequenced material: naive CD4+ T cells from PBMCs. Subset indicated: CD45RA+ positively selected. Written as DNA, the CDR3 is TGTGCCAGCTCCCTCATCAATGTTTTGGCTGAAGCTTTCTTT. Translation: CASSLINVLAEAFF.